The next 16 T cell receptor beta chains were all read from a single sample in a study of a mutant IDH1 vaccine in newly diagnosed glioma. For these receptors, no antigen is known. Profiled with immunoSEQ multiplex PCR; TCRdb holds only in-frame clones, not every one. The sample consists of about 25,000 clones, roughly three quarters of them appearing once. Time point of the sample: week 11, during vaccination. Alongside topical imiquimod, each dose of vaccine comprised 300 ug of mutant IDH1 20-mer peptide. Here the sequenced sample was peripheral blood mononuclear cells (PBMCs), taken from a glioma patient whose treatment included an IDH1 peptide vaccine. The receptors derive from a man younger than 35 with glioma. Some clones in this sample may be carry-over from other donors' samples.

The V gene is TRBV5-6, the J gene TRBJ1-1, with D hard to call. Trimming cost V 2 bases and J 5 bases, with 19 bases left between them. The length of the CDR3 is 16 residues. Germline CDR1 reads SGHDT; CDR2 reads YYEEEE. Here the CDR3 DNA reads TGTGCCAGCAGCTTAGAGATCCAGGTCGCGGGAACTGAAGCTTTCTTT. Translation gives CASSLEIQVAGTEAFF.

V is TRBV6-5 and J is TRBJ1-1, with no clear D. From germline, CDR1 is MNHEY and CDR2 SVGAGI. CDR3 length: 15 residues. Deletions cut 6 bases from V and 4 bases from J, with 18 bases between. The CDR3, as DNA: TGTGCCAGCAGCCCTACTACTGGGGTGGGCACTGAAGCTTTCTTT. It specifies CASSPTTGVGTEAFF.

The chain has TRBV7-2 and TRBJ2-5; 7 bases map to TRBD2. Trimming removed 1 base from V and 4 bases from J; junction bases left unmatched: 9. Germline V CDR1 and CDR2: SGHTA, FQGNSA. The CDR3 runs 16 residues. For the CDR3, the DNA is TGTGCCAGCAGCTTAGGGGGGGGAGGATGGAGAGAGACCCAGTACTTC. This gives the protein CASSLGGGGWRETQYF.

This clone was detected a few times. The chain's CDR3 is CASSQGLPINEKLFF. The CDR3 DNA follows: TGTGCCAGCAGTCAGGGACTACCCATCAATGAAAAACTGTTTTTT. This chain uses TRBV6-6 with TRBJ1-4, with D possibly being TRBD1 (5 bases). Germline loops: CDR1 MNHNY, CDR2 SVGAGI (reference sequence). Trimming took 5 bases from V and 5 from J, leaving 15 bases between them. The CDR3 covers 15 residues.

This clone ranks as large. The rearrangement links TRBV30 to TRBJ1-1; 7 bases are shared with TRBD1. The CDR3 is 13 amino acids. The germline V gene has CDR1 GTSNPN and CDR2 SVGIG (reference sequence). V was pared by 3 bases and J by 5 bases, with 6 bases of the junction left unmatched. CDR3 nucleotides: TGTGCCTGGAGCCGACAGGGAGGGACTGAAGCTTTCTTT. It encodes CAWSRQGGTEAFF.

The genes are TRBV5-1 and TRBJ2-7; D not resolved. The CDR3 has 13 residues. Deletions cut 1 base from V and 10 bases from J, with 15 bases between. The germline CDR1 and CDR2 sequences are SGHRS and YFSETQ. CDR3 bases: TGCGCCAGCAGCTTGAATCAGGTCCAGTCTCAGTACTTC. Translation gives CASSLNQVQSQYF.

The rearrangement links TRBV19 to TRBJ2-1, with 14 bases aligning to TRBD2. Germline V gene data show CDR1 as LNHDA and CDR2 as SQIVND (reference sequence). The CDR3 length is 17 residues. V lost 1 base to trimming and J lost 10 bases; unmatched junction nucleotides: 9. The DNA of the CDR3 is TGTGCCAGTAGTATAGTCCGACTAGCGGGAGGGCGCGTGGAGCAGTTCTTC. Its translation: CASSIVRLAGGRVEQFF.

This clone is a singleton in its sample. The chain is built from TRBV2 and TRBJ2-7; TRBD1 matches 10 bases. The V gene end was trimmed by 2 bases and the J gene end by 6 bases; junction bases not matched to a gene: 7. The CDR3 sequence is 15 residues long. CDR1 and CDR2 from the germline V gene are SNHLY and FYNNEI. As DNA, the CDR3 is TGTGCCAGCAGTGAAACGGGACAGGGGATCGGCGAGCAGTACTTC. Translation: CASSETGQGIGEQYF.

The chain is built from TRBV7-3 and TRBJ2-6, with 9 bases identical to TRBD1. V was pared by 1 base and J by 14 bases, with 12 bases of the junction left unmatched. The CDR3 runs to 16 residues. Germline values: CDR1 SGHTA, CDR2 FQGTGA. The CDR3 loop reads CASSLSLTWDREFLTF. The CDR3 DNA reads TGTGCCAGCAGCTTAAGCCTTACCTGGGACAGGGAATTCCTGACTTTC.

J is TRBJ1-6 and V is TRBV10-3, with a weak D call TRBD1 (6 bases). Trimming took off 9 bases at V and 7 bases at J, with 10 bases between the two ends. Per germline, CDR1 ENHRY and CDR2 SYGVKD. There are 12 residues in the CDR3. This CDR3 is CAIAGANSPLHF. The CDR3 DNA reads as TGTGCCATAGCAGGGGCAAATTCACCCCTCCACTTT.

The rearrangement uses TRBV30 and TRBJ2-7, with D perhaps assigned TRBD1 or TRBD2 (7 bases each). This CDR3 is built from 13 residues. Germline V gene lookup returns CDR1 GTSNPN and CDR2 SVGIG (reference sequence). Trimming took 7 bases from V and 3 from J, leaving 16 bases between them. The CDR3 spells CAYQGGEDYEQYF. The DNA for the CDR3 is TGTGCCTACCAGGGGGGGGAGGACTACGAGCAGTACTTC.

The chain combines TRBV4-3 with TRBJ2-1; a possible D gene is TRBD2 (6 bases). Germline-derived CDR1 and CDR2 are LGHNA and YSLEER. CDR3 length: 14 residues. V gave up 5 bases and J gave up 6 bases, with 14 bases separating them. The DNA for the CDR3 is TGCGCCAGCAGCATCCGGGACTTTCCCAATGAGCAGTTCTTC. Its protein is CASSIRDFPNEQFF.

This clone has just one count. The chain links TRBV19 to TRBJ1-1; the D is unclear. The CDR3 contains 12 residues. The germline V gene has CDR1 LNHDA and CDR2 SQIVND (reference sequence). Trimming shortened V by 3 bases and J by 11 bases, and 13 bases separated the two germline ends. CDR3 DNA: TGTGCCAGTAGTATGACCCCTTTGCGGGCTTTCTTT. Residues: CASSMTPLRAFF.

The chain has TRBV18 and TRBJ1-1; 11 bases match TRBD1. CDR3 length: 13 amino acids. J lost 5 bases, V lost 4 bases, and 0 bases had no gene match. Germline V gives CDR1 KGHSH, CDR2 LQKENI. CDR3 in amino acids: CASSRDRGTEAFF. The CDR3 region has the DNA TGTGCCAGCTCACGGGACAGGGGGACTGAAGCTTTCTTT.

The gene calls are TRBV6-4 and TRBJ1-5; TRBD1 is a possible D gene (5 bases). Germline CDR1 is MRHNA and CDR2 is SNTAGT. V lost 6 bases and J 3 bases, leaving 18 bases between the germline ends. The CDR3 length is 16 residues. CDR3 in amino acids: CASSWDGQGVNQPQHF. CDR3 nucleotides: TGTGCCAGCAGCTGGGATGGGCAGGGAGTCAATCAGCCCCAGCATTTT.

This rearrangement joins TRBV2 to TRBJ2-5; tentatively, D is TRBD2 (6 bases). Germline V CDR1 and CDR2: SNHLY, FYNNEI. With 7 bases removed from V and 0 bases from J, the gap between germline ends came to 15 bases. This CDR3 is built from 15 residues. CDR3 region: CASTEGRGYQETQYF. The DNA for the CDR3 is TGTGCCAGCACCGAGGGCCGGGGGTACCAAGAGACCCAGTACTTC.